A selection of T cell receptor beta chains follows, all from one sample in a study of siplizumab effects on memory and regulatory T cells. Here immunoSEQ multiplex PCR was the method, and the copy in TCRdb shows in-frame clones only, minus some. The table records about 87,000 clones, about 87% of them present only once. The sequencing sample was made of CD4+ T cells sorted from blood. Receptors originate from a human donor in good health. CDR3s include the opening cysteine and the closing phenylalanine or tryptophan. D genes are given only for firm matches. A clone size is listed for some rows: how often the clone was seen (once, few, many), or a class if it is expanded.

clone_size d_call j_call v_call cdr3_length cdr3_aa cdr3_nt
. . TRBJ1-6 TRBV30 14 CAWSTGAGNSPLHF TGTGCCTGGAGTACGGGGGCGGGGAATTCACCCCTCCACTTT
. . TRBJ1-6 TRBV7-9 15 CASSLVGGGNSPLHF TGTGCCAGCAGCTTAGTGGGTGGCGGTAATTCACCCCTCCACTTT
few . TRBJ1-5 TRBV29-1 13 CSAGTGSNQPQHF TGCAGCGCGGGCACGGGCAGCAATCAGCCCCAGCATTTT
. TRBD2 TRBJ2-7 TRBV6-5 13 CASRVAGVREQYF TGTGCCAGCAGAGTAGCGGGAGTCCGCGAGCAGTACTTC
. TRBD1 TRBJ1-2 TRBV4-1 13 CASSRWTGDGYTF TGCGCCAGCAGCCGATGGACAGGGGATGGCTACACCTTC
. TRBD2 TRBJ2-7 TRBV10-3 14 CAIRTSGGTYEQYF TGTGCCATCAGGACTAGCGGGGGCACCTACGAGCAGTACTTC
. . TRBJ1-3 TRBV9 16 CASSPLWRDLGNTIYF TGTGCCAGCAGCCCCCTATGGAGGGACCTAGGAAACACCATATATTTT
once TRBD2 TRBJ2-1 TRBV6-5 13 CAIGTSRNNEQFF TGTGCCATCGGGACTAGCAGGAACAATGAGCAGTTCTTC
. . TRBJ1-2 TRBV5-6 13 CASSLTANYGYTF TGTGCCAGCAGCTTGACAGCTAACTATGGCTACACCTTC
. TRBD2 TRBJ2-6 TRBV5-5 15 CASSRGDSGANVLTF TGTGCCAGCAGCCGGGGGGACTCTGGGGCCAACGTCCTGACTTTC
once . TRBJ2-1 TRBV19 15 CASSNGQSGYNEQFF TGTGCCAGTAGTAACGGCCAGTCGGGTTACAATGAGCAGTTCTTC
. . TRBJ2-4 TRBV12-5 14 CASERDGAKNIQYF TGTGCTAGTGAGAGGGACGGAGCCAAAAACATTCAGTACTTC
. . TRBJ1-5 TRBV23-1 17 CASSHRTDRTSNQPQHF TGCGCCAGCAGTCACCGGACCGACAGGACTAGCAATCAGCCCCAGCATTTT
once . TRBJ2-7 TRBV20-1 11 CSARLSYEQYF TGCAGTGCTAGATTAAGCTACGAGCAGTACTTC
. . TRBJ1-1 TRBV19 14 CASSIAVGNTEAFF TGTGCCAGTAGTATAGCCGTGGGGAACACTGAAGCTTTCTTT
. . TRBJ1-1 TRBV5-1 15 CASSLGSEVNTEAFF TGCGCCAGCAGCTTGGGCTCAGAAGTGAACACTGAAGCTTTCTTT
. TRBD1 TRBJ2-2 TRBV2 15 CASSARTGLAGELFF TGTGCCAGCAGCGCGCGGACAGGGTTGGCCGGGGAGCTGTTTTTT
. TRBD1 TRBJ2-3 TRBV5-1 15 CASAPPGQGTDTQYF TGCGCCAGCGCGCCACCGGGACAGGGAACAGATACGCAGTATTTT
. . TRBJ2-3 TRBV5-4 15 CASSLQRSGEDTQYF TGTGCCAGCAGCTTGCAGAGGAGTGGGGAAGATACGCAGTATTTT
. . TRBJ1-1 TRBV9 14 CASSSRPEGAEAFF TGTGCCAGCAGCTCCCGACCAGAGGGTGCTGAAGCTTTCTTT
. TRBD1 TRBJ1-1 TRBV5-1 15 CASSADREWYTEAFF TGCGCCAGCAGCGCCGACAGGGAGTGGTACACTGAAGCTTTCTTT
. . TRBJ2-3 TRBV7-8 15 CASSPEQLSTDTQYF TGTGCCAGCAGCCCAGAGCAGCTTAGCACAGATACGCAGTATTTT
. . TRBJ1-4 TRBV10-3 13 CASMRSPNEKLFF TGTGCCAGCATGCGATCCCCTAATGAAAAACTGTTTTTT
. . TRBJ2-7 TRBV12-5 11 CASGWSSEQYF TGTGCTAGTGGCTGGTCTTCCGAGCAGTACTTC
. . TRBJ1-1 TRBV12-5 16 CASGLSFLGHNTEAFF TGTGCTAGTGGTTTGTCCTTCCTGGGACACAACACTGAAGCTTTCTTT
. TRBD2 TRBJ2-7 TRBV4-2 15 CASSQGLAGASEQYF TGTGCCAGCAGCCAAGGACTAGCGGGAGCTTCCGAGCAGTACTTC
. . TRBJ1-5 TRBV27 15 CASSLVPGKDQPQHF TGTGCCAGCAGCCTTGTACCAGGGAAGGATCAGCCCCAGCATTTT
. . TRBJ1-6 TRBV28 15 CASSLSGPRNSPLHF TGTGCCAGCAGTTTATCCGGCCCCCGGAATTCACCCCTCCACTTT
. TRBD1 TRBJ1-1 TRBV6-5 13 CASRRGPSTEAFF TGTGCCAGCAGAAGGGGGCCTAGCACTGAAGCTTTCTTT
. . TRBJ1-1 TRBV6-5 13 CATKPNEDTEAFF TGTGCCACCAAGCCAAACGAGGACACTGAAGCTTTCTTT
few . TRBJ1-3 TRBV30 17 CAWSVLGRPSSGNTIYF TGTGCCTGGAGTGTACTGGGCAGACCGAGCTCTGGAAACACCATATATTTT
. . TRBJ2-2 TRBV29-1 14 CSVGGRANTGELFF TGCAGCGTTGGGGGCAGGGCGAACACCGGGGAGCTGTTTTTT
. . TRBJ2-5 TRBV7-9 14 CASSLERSRETQYF TGTGCCAGCAGCTTAGAGAGGAGCCGGGAGACCCAGTACTTC
. TRBD2 TRBJ2-1 TRBV7-9 14 CATLAAWSLNEQFF TGTGCCACACTAGCGGCCTGGTCCTTAAATGAGCAGTTCTTC
. TRBD2 TRBJ2-5 TRBV9 15 CASSRRSGRGETQYF TGTGCCAGCAGCCGACGCAGCGGGAGGGGAGAGACCCAGTACTTC
. . TRBJ1-3 TRBV18 16 CASSQVGGNSGNTIYF TGTGCCAGCTCACAGGTGGGAGGTAACTCTGGAAACACCATATATTTT
. . TRBJ2-5 TRBV29-1 12 CSVTRREETQYF TGCAGCGTTACTAGGCGTGAAGAGACCCAGTACTTC
. TRBD1 TRBJ1-2 TRBV11-2 16 CASSYLRDRGKGGYTF TGTGCCAGCAGCTACCTCCGGGACAGGGGGAAGGGCGGCTACACCTTC
. . TRBJ1-1 TRBV6-5 13 CASRKGPNTEAFF TGTGCCAGCAGGAAAGGGCCAAACACTGAAGCTTTCTTT
. . TRBJ2-1 TRBV5-4 11 CASSLRLEQFF TGTGCCAGCAGCTTGCGGCTTGAGCAGTTCTTC
. . TRBJ2-1 TRBV28 14 CASSPPTRYTEQFF TGTGCCAGCAGTCCACCCACTAGATACACTGAGCAGTTCTTC
. TRBD2 TRBJ2-3 TRBV4-3 17 CASSQVLAGGRGDTQYF TGCGCCAGCAGCCAAGTCCTAGCGGGCGGAAGGGGAGATACGCAGTATTTT
. . TRBJ2-2 TRBV2 15 CASNGGRRDTGELFF TGTGCCAGCAACGGGGGGCGCCGGGACACCGGGGAGCTGTTTTTT
. TRBD2 TRBJ2-1 TRBV5-6 14 CASSFRLAGNEQFF TGTGCCAGCAGCTTCCGACTAGCGGGGAATGAGCAGTTCTTC
. . TRBJ1-5 TRBV5-6 13 CASSRYSNQPQHF TGTGCCAGCAGCCGGTATAGCAATCAGCCCCAGCATTTT
. . TRBJ2-2 TRBV7-2 19 CASSLDPRDSKGRTGELFF TGTGCCAGCAGCTTAGACCCCCGGGACTCCAAAGGGAGAACCGGGGAGCTGTTTTTT
. . TRBJ1-1 TRBV30 13 CAWSVTGLAEAFF TGTGCCTGGAGTGTAACTGGGTTAGCTGAAGCTTTCTTT
. . TRBJ2-5 TRBV20-1 10 CSARVETQYF TGCAGTGCTAGAGTGGAGACCCAGTACTTC
. TRBD1 TRBJ2-1 TRBV7-3 14 CASSSNRGFNEQFF TGTGCCAGCAGCTCAAACAGGGGTTTCAATGAGCAGTTCTTC
. . TRBJ1-1 TRBV9 13 CASSLKSNTEAFF TGTGCCAGCAGCCTAAAATCAAACACTGAAGCTTTCTTT
. TRBD2 TRBJ2-2 TRBV5-4 16 CASSELAGGPSGELFF TGTGCCAGCAGCGAACTAGCGGGAGGGCCTAGCGGGGAGCTGTTTTTT
. . TRBJ2-3 TRBV7-9 13 CASSLEGPDTQYF TGTGCCAGCAGCTTAGAGGGACCCGATACGCAGTATTTT
. . TRBJ2-1 TRBV5-8 16 CASSFGVYSSYNEQFF TGTGCCAGCAGCTTTGGGGTATACAGCTCCTACAATGAGCAGTTCTTC
. . TRBJ2-3 TRBV2 18 CASSEGGGWYVATDTQYF TGTGCCAGCAGTGAAGGAGGGGGTTGGTATGTGGCAACAGATACGCAGTATTTT
. . TRBJ1-2 TRBV30 13 CAWSETDYYGYTF TGTGCCTGGAGTGAAACCGACTACTATGGCTACACCTTC
. . TRBJ1-3 TRBV5-4 15 CASSSAWGSGNTIYF TGTGCCAGCAGCTCGGCATGGGGGTCTGGAAACACCATATATTTT
. TRBD2 TRBJ2-7 TRBV10-1 16 CASSGPQLAGVYEQYF TGCGCCAGCAGTGGCCCACAGCTAGCGGGAGTCTACGAGCAGTACTTC
. . TRBJ1-1 TRBV7-9 13 CASSLGQYTEAFF TGTGCCAGCAGCTTAGGTCAGTACACTGAAGCTTTCTTT
. . TRBJ2-4 TRBV5-1 16 CASSKNRGPAKNIQYF TGCGCCAGCAGCAAGAATAGAGGCCCGGCCAAAAACATTCAGTACTTC
. . TRBJ1-2 TRBV2 14 CASVRTGLDYGYTF TGTGCCAGCGTCCGGACGGGGTTGGACTATGGCTACACCTTC